This paragraph reports one T cell receptor (beta chain). The data belong to a study of T cells in Graves' hyperthyroidism and ophthalmopathy. The investigators amplified TCR beta CDR3 regions from RNA transcripts. Carried out on the TCR CDR3, a first-round RT-PCR used the HTBI primer set. TCRdb re-analysed the multiplex PCR reads in MiXCR, keeping a single row per CDR3 protein. The sample carries some 770,000 distinct CDR3 sequences, 16% recorded once. From germline, CDR1 is SGDLS and CDR2 YYNGEE. There are 11 residues in the CDR3. Trimming pared 4 bases from V and 5 bases from J, leaving 6 bases between.

Input material: blood. This chain connects TRBV9 to TRBJ2-5; unclear D gene. This TCR came from a young man with Graves' hyperthyroidism. CDR3 protein: CASSKAETQYF. DNA of the CDR3: TGTGCCAGCAGCAAGGCGGAGACCCAGTACTTC.